These T cell receptor beta chains were read from a single sample in a study of blood T cell repertoires in COVID-19. The method was immunoSEQ multiplex PCR; TCRdb's version includes in-frame clones alone and lacks a portion of them. The table records 300,000 to 400,000 clones, about 90% of them present only once. The sequenced sample consisted of peripheral blood. The origin of the receptors is a woman between 18 and 30 years old who had recovered from COVID-19. CDR3s include the opening cysteine and the closing phenylalanine or tryptophan. The D gene is left open where the match is weak. Size is omitted from some rows. Given values are once, few, many or a class for expanded clones.

>TRBV27|TRBJ1-4|.|once
TGTGCCAGCAGTTCGTTGATGAGTGGGGCAGGCGAAAAACTGTTTTTT
CASSSLMSGAGEKLFF
>TRBV5-1|TRBJ1-1|.|.
TGCGCCAGCAGCTTGGATGTCCGGAACACTGAAGCTTTCTTT
CASSLDVRNTEAFF
>TRBV5-1|TRBJ2-1|.|.
TGCGCCAGCAGCTTGGCGGGAGTCTCCAATGAGCAGTTCTTC
CASSLAGVSNEQFF
>TRBV27|TRBJ1-2|.|.
TGTGCCAGCAGTCAGGGTGGCGACTATGGCTACACCTTC
CASSQGGDYGYTF
>TRBV3-1/TRBV3-2|TRBJ2-2|.|.
TGTGCCAGCAGCCAAGACCGGAACACCGGGGAGCTGTTTTTT
CASSQDRNTGELFF
>TRBV6-2/TRBV6-3|TRBJ2-2|TRBD1|.
TGTGCCAGCAGTTACTCGTTTCGAACAGGGGGCTTCACCGGGGAGCTGTTTTTT
CASSYSFRTGGFTGELFF
>TRBV7-7|TRBJ2-2|TRBD2|.
TGTGCCAGCAGCTTGTCTAGCGGGAGTACCGGGGAGCTGTTTTTT
CASSLSSGSTGELFF
>TRBV19|TRBJ1-5|.|.
TGTGCCAGTACGTGGACTGAGCGCGAGCCCCAGCATTTT
CASTWTEREPQHF
>TRBV27|TRBJ1-1|.|.
TGTGCCAGCAGTTTAGGCTTCTTCGGGTCTGAAGCTTTCTTT
CASSLGFFGSEAFF
>TRBV27|TRBJ1-1|.|.
TGTGCCAGCAGTTCACTTGGAGCTCCTGCCGGTTTT
CASSSLGAPAGF
>TRBV27|TRBJ1-3|.|.
TGTGCCAGCAGGGAGTACCACTCTGGAAACACCATATATTTT
CASREYHSGNTIYF
>TRBV30|TRBJ2-1|TRBD2|once
TGTGCCTGGAGCGCACCGGGCGGGCTAGCGGGAGTCCATGAGCAGTTCTTC
CAWSAPGGLAGVHEQFF
>TRBV5-1|TRBJ2-2|TRBD1|.
TGCGCCACAAAAACAGGGGTAAACACCGGGGAGCTGTTTTTT
CATKTGVNTGELFF
>TRBV6-5|TRBJ2-6|.|.
TGTGCCAGCAGTTATGAGGCCTCTGGGGCCAACGTCCTGACTTTC
CASSYEASGANVLTF
>TRBV5-1|TRBJ2-5|.|.
TGCGCCAGCACCGGGGGAGAGACCCAGTACTTC
CASTGGETQYF
>TRBV7-6|TRBJ2-2|TRBD1|.
TGTGCCAGCAGCTTAGCACAGGGGACGAACACCGGGGAGCTGTTTTTT
CASSLAQGTNTGELFF
>TRBV11-3|TRBJ2-3|TRBD1|.
TGTGCCAGCAACCTCGGGACAGAATACACAGATACGCAGTATTTT
CASNLGTEYTDTQYF
>TRBV10-3|TRBJ1-5|.|.
TGTGCCATCAGTGAGTCGAAGGCAGGGGGCAATCAGCCCCAGCATTTT
CAISESKAGGNQPQHF
>TRBV20-1|TRBJ2-1|.|.
TGCAGTGCTAGTATGGTTAGGGGGAATGAGCAGTTCTTC
CSASMVRGNEQFF
>TRBV7-9|TRBJ1-1|.|.
TGTGCCAGCAGCCCCGACAGGTCCCTTCAGGAAGCTTTCTTT
CASSPDRSLQEAFF
>TRBV4-3|TRBJ1-3|.|.
TGCGCCAGCAGCCAAAGAGAAGTTTTCTCTGGAAACACCATATATTTT
CASSQREVFSGNTIYF
>TRBV30|TRBJ2-5|.|.
TGTGCCTGGAGTGTTCTGGAGACCCAGTACTTC
CAWSVLETQYF
>TRBV3-1/TRBV3-2|TRBJ2-1|TRBD1|.
TGTGCCAGCAATGTGGGACAGGGCCACAATGAGCAGTTCTTC
CASNVGQGHNEQFF
>TRBV12-3/TRBV12-4|TRBJ1-2|TRBD1|.
TGTGCCAGCAGTGACAGGGCCAGTGGCTACACCTTC
CASSDRASGYTF
>TRBV15|TRBJ2-1|.|.
TGTGCCACCAGCAGAGACAGGCACTCCTACAATGAGCAGTTCTTC
CATSRDRHSYNEQFF
>TRBV7-2|TRBJ1-2|.|.
TGTGCCAGCAGCCCCGGGACACCCCCTCGGGGTGGCTACACCTTC
CASSPGTPPRGGYTF